The rows below give T cell receptor beta chains drawn from one sample of a study of shared clonotypes between healthy human individuals. Here immunoSEQ multiplex PCR was the method, and the copy in TCRdb shows in-frame clones only, minus some. This table has approximately 2,200,000 clones, about 92% appearing once. Sequencing was performed on naive CD8+ T cells from PBMCs. These receptors originate from a man between 18 and 29 years old in good health. Some clones in this sample may be carry-over from other donors' samples. CDR3s leave out the opening cysteine and the closing phenylalanine or tryptophan.

>TRBJ1-2|TRBV28
ASSFSEWSYGYT
>TRBJ2-4|TRBV28
ASTPPVSQNIQY
>TRBJ1-5|TRBV27
ASSPLGSNQPQH
>TRBJ2-7|TRBV2
ASSGRGGAHEQY
>TRBJ2-7|TRBV5-3
ARSLVDSGRREQY
>TRBJ1-5|TRBV4-1
ASSLGAGRYQPQH
>TRBJ2-2|TRBV5-1
ASSLGLEVRAGELF
>TRBJ1-2|TRBV27
ASSSTQPKGMGYT
>TRBJ2-1|TRBV4-1
ASSQGGLGNEQF
>TRBJ2-1|TRBV27
ASPGQGIGNEQF
>TRBJ2-5|TRBV27
ASSLRSNRGSETQY
>TRBJ1-5|TRBV4-1
ASSNSEGNQPQH
>TRBJ1-1|TRBV10-1
ASKLTGPSTEAF
>TRBJ1-1|TRBV28
ASSLKTGLLPEAF
>TRBJ1-1|TRBV29-1
SVGFTPGAETEAF
>TRBJ1-5|TRBV4-1
ASSQVQVRAGQPNQPQH
>TRBJ2-3|TRBV19
ASSMRGDTQY
>TRBJ2-7|TRBV7-8
ASSWGQVNYEQY
>TRBJ2-7|TRBV5-6
ASSSGLAVHEQY
>TRBJ2-1|TRBV11-2
ASSSGTGLDEQF
>TRBJ2-1|TRBV7-6
ASSALGRYNEQF
>TRBJ2-5|TRBV11-2
ASRDRGAETQY
>TRBJ1-2|TRBV28
ASSFRAYSDGYT
>TRBJ2-7|TRBV7-8
ASSLGKGLSYEQY
>TRBJ2-1|TRBV29-1
SVKTGTRVLYNEQF
>TRBJ2-7|TRBV7-9
ASSLGDLSYEQY
>TRBJ1-5|TRBV5-8
ASSSPLRQPQH
>TRBJ1-5|TRBV23-1
ASRPGTGNQPQH
>TRBJ2-1|TRBV5-6
ASSLVLGVKNNEQF
>TRBJ2-1|TRBV29-1
SWNSDNEQF
>TRBJ2-7|TRBV10-3
AISYASTGKHEQY
>TRBJ1-4|TRBV29-1
SVRAGGSPNEKLF
>TRBJ2-7|TRBV6-5
ASSEQGTYEQY
>TRBJ2-3|TRBV27
ASSFSGASTDTQY
>TRBJ2-4|TRBV5-4
ASSLKREVSKNIQY
>TRBJ2-5|TRBV29-1
SVGTSGRVKETQY
>TRBJ1-2|TRBV4-1
ASSPKFVETPIRGYT
>TRBJ2-3|TRBV7-9
ASSLSSPGLRTDTQY
>TRBJ2-2|TRBV15
ATSRGRILNTGELF
>TRBJ2-3|TRBV7-9
ASSLVQTTDTQY
>TRBJ1-3|TRBV6-5
ASSPLAGSGNTIY
>TRBJ2-2|TRBV28
ASSLTGTTGELF
>TRBJ2-1|TRBV27
ASSLLIAGGAKDEQF
>TRBJ1-2|TRBV9
ASSDSVGYGYT
>TRBJ2-7|TRBV19
ASSTTGFSYEQY
>TRBJ2-2|TRBV5-1
ASYEGLAGGTGELF
>TRBJ2-2|TRBV9
ASSAGSHGELF
>TRBJ2-5|TRBV7-9
ASSSIRSGTKQETQY
>TRBJ2-3|TRBV4-3
ASSPSFSGGFAETDTQY
>TRBJ1-5|TRBV6-5
ASRDGNQPQH
>TRBJ2-7|TRBV4-2
ASSQGRGLPSYEQY